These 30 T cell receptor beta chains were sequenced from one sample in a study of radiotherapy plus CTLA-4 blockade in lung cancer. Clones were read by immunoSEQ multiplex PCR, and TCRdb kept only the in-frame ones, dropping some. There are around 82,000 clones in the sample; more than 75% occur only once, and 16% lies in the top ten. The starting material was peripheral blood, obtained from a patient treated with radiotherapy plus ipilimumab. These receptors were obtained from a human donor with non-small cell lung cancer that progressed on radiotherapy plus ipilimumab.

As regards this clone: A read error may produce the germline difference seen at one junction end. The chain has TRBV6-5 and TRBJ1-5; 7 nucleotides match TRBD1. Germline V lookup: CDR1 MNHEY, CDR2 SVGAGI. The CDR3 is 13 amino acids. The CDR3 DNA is TGTGCCATCAGTCAGGGGGGTAGGCAGCCCCAGCATTTT. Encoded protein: CAISQGGRQPQHF.

The DNA of the CDR3 is TGTGCCAGCAGCTTAGAGAGGGGCGAGCAGTACTTC. Encoded protein: CASSLERGEQYF. The V gene is TRBV7-2, the J gene TRBJ2-7, with D tentatively TRBD1 or TRBD2 (5 bases each). This CDR3 has 12 amino acids. Trimming removed 1 base at V and 6 bases at J, with 7 bases between. Germline-derived CDR1 and CDR2 are SGHTA and FQGNSA.

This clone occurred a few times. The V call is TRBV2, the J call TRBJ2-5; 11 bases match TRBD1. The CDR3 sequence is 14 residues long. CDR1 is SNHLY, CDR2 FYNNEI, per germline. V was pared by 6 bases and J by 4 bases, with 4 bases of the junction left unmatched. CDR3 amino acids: CASRGTGGGETQYF. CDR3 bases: TGTGCCAGCAGAGGGACAGGGGGGGGAGAGACCCAGTACTTC.

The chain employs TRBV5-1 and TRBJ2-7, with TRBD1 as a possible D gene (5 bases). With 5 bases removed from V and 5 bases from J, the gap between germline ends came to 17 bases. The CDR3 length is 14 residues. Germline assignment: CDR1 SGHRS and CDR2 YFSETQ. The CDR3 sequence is CASSITGEVDEQYF. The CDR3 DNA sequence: TGCGCCAGCAGTATAACAGGCGAGGTCGACGAGCAGTACTTC. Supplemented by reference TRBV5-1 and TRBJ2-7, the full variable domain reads KAGVTQTPRYLIKTRGQQVTLSCSPISGHRSVSWYQQTPGQGLQFLFEYFSETQRNKGNFPGRFSGRQFSNSRSEMNVSTLELGDSALYLCASSITGEVDEQYFGPGTRLTVT.

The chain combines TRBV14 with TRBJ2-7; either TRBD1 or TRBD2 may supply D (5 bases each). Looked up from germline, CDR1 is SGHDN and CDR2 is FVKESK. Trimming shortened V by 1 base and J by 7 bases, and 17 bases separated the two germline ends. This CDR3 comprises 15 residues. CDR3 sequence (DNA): TGTGCCAGCAGCCAAGGGGGGACCTTCCTACGTGAGCAGTACTTC. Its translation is CASSQGGTFLREQYF.

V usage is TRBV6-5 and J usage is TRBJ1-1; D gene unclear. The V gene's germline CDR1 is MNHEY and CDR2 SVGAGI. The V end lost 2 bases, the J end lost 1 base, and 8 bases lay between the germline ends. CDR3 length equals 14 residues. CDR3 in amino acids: CASSYTWRNTEAFF. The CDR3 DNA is TGTGCCAGCAGTTACACTTGGCGGAACACTGAAGCTTTCTTT.

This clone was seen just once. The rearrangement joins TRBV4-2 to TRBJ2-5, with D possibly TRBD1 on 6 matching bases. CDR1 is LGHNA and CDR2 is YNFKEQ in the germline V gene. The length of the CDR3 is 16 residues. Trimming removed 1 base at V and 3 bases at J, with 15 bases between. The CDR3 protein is CASSQGLGTREETQYF. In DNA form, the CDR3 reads TGTGCCAGCAGCCAAGGTCTCGGGACACGCGAAGAGACCCAGTACTTC.

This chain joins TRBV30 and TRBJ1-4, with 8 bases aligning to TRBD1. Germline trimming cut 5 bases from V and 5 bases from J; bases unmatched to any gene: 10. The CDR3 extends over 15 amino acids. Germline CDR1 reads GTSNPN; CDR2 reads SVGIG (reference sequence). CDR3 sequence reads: CAWRPWTGWNEKLFF. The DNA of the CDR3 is TGTGCCTGGCGCCCTTGGACAGGGTGGAATGAAAAACTGTTTTTT.

CDR3 sequence (DNA): TGCGCCAGCAGCCCGGGACAGGGAGGGGAGACCCAGTACTTC. Its protein product is CASSPGQGGETQYF. This sequence joins TRBV5-1 and TRBJ2-5; 9 positions agree with TRBD1. CDR3 size: 14 residues. Germline CDR1 is SGHRS and CDR2 is YFSETQ. V lost 4 bases, J lost 5 bases, and 6 bases stayed unmatched.

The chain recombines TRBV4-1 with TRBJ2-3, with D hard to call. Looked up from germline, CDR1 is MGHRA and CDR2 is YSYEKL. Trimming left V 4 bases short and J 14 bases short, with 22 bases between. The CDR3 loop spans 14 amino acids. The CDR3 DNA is TGCGCCAGCAGCCCTCTTGGGTCTACCTCACGGCCGTATTTT. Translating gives CASSPLGSTSRPYF.

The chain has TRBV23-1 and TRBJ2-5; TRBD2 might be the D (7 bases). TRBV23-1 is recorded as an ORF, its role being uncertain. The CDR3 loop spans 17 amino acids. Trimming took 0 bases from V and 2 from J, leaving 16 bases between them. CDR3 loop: CASSQSRRGRGQETQYF. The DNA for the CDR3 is TGCGCCAGCAGTCAATCGAGGCGGGGGCGTGGGCAAGAGACCCAGTACTTC.

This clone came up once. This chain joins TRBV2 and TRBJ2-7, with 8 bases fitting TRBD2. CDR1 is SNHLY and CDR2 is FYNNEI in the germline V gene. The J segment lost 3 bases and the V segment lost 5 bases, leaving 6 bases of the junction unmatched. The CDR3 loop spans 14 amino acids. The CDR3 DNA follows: TGTGCCAGCAGTCAGGGGACTAGTGTCTACGAGCAGTACTTC. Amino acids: CASSQGTSVYEQYF.

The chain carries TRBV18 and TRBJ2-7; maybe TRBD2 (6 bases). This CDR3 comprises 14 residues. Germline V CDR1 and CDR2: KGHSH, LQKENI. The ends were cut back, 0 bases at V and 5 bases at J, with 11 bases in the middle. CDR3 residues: CASSPPVRRDEQYF. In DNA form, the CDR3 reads TGTGCCAGCTCACCACCAGTACGGAGGGACGAGCAGTACTTC.

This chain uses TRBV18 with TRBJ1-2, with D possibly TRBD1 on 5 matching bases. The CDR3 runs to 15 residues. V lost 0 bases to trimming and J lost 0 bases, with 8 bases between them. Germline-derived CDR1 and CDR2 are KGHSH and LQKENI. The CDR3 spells CASSPPGGSNYGYTF. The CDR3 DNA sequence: TGTGCCAGCTCACCACCGGGGGGATCTAACTATGGCTACACCTTC.

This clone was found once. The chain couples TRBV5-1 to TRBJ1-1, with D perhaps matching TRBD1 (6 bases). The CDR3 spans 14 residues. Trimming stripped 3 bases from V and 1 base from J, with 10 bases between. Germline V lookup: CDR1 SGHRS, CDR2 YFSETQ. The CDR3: CASSSQGPNTEAFF. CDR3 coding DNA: TGCGCCAGCAGCTCACAGGGACCGAACACTGAAGCTTTCTTT.

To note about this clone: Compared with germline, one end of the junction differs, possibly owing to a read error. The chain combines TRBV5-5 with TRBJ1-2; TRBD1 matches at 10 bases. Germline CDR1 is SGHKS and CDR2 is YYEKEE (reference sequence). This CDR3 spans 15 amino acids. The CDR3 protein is CASSFTSGQGSQFYF. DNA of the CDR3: TGTGCCAGCAGTTTTACCTCGGGACAGGGGTCACAATTTTACTTC.

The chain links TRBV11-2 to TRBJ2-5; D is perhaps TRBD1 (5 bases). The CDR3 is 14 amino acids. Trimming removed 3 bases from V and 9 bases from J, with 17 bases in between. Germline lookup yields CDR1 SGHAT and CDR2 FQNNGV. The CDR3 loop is CASSFVSGGRAQYF. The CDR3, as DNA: TGTGCCAGCAGCTTCGTTTCTGGTGGCAGGGCCCAGTACTTC.

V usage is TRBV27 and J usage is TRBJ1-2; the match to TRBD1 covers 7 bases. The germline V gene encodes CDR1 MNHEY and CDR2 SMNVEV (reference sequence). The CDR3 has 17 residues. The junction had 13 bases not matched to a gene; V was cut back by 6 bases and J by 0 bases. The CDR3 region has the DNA TGTGCCAGCAGCCCTATAGCTGGGACAGAGACTAACTATGGCTACACCTTC. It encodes CASSPIAGTETNYGYTF.

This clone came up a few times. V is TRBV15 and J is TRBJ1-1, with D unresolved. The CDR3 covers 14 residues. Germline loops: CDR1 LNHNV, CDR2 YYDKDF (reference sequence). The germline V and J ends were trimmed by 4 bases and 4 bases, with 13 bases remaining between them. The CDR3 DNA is TGTGCCACCAGCAAATCCAGTCTAGGCACTGAAGCTTTCTTT. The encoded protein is CATSKSSLGTEAFF.

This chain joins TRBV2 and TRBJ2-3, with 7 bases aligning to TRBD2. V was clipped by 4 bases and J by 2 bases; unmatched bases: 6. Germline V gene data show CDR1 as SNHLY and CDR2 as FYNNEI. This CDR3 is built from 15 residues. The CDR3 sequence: CASSVWRGNTDTQYF. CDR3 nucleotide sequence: TGTGCCAGCAGTGTCTGGCGGGGGAACACAGATACGCAGTATTTT.

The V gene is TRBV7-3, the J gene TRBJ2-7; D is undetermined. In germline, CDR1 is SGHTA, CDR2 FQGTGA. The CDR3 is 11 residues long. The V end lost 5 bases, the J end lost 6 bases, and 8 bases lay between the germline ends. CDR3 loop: CASSPTIEQYF. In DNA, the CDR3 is TGTGCCAGCAGCCCAACGATCGAGCAGTACTTC.

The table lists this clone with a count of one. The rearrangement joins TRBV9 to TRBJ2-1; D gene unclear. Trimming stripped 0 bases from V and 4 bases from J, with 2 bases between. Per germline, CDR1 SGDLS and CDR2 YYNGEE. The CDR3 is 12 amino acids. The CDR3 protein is CASSVGYNEQFF. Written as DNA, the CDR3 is TGTGCCAGCAGCGTAGGGTACAATGAGCAGTTCTTC.

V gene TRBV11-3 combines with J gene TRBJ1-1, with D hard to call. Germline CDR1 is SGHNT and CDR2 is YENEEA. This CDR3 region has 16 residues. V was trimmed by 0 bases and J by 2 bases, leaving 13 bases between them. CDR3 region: CASSLDRQTYNTEAFF. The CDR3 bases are TGTGCCAGCAGCTTAGATCGGCAGACCTATAACACTGAAGCTTTCTTT.

The CDR3 DNA follows: TGTGCCAGCAGCCTCCAAAGTGCGGCCTACAATGAGCAGTTCTTC. The encoded protein is CASSLQSAAYNEQFF. This chain joins TRBV7-2 and TRBJ2-1; no firm D call. Trimming removed 5 bases from V and 2 bases from J, with 13 bases in between. The germline CDR1 and CDR2 sequences are SGHTA and FQGNSA. This CDR3 has 15 residues.

The CDR3 loop is CASSQDRGRSGNTIYF. Here the CDR3 DNA reads TGTGCCAGCAGCCAGGACAGGGGGAGGTCTGGAAACACCATATATTTT. This chain joins TRBV5-4 and TRBJ1-3; 10 bases align to TRBD1. Losses at the gene ends were 4 bases for V and 1 base for J; bases not matched to a gene: 5. There are 16 residues in the CDR3. Germline V CDR1 and CDR2: SGHNT, YYREEE (reference sequence).

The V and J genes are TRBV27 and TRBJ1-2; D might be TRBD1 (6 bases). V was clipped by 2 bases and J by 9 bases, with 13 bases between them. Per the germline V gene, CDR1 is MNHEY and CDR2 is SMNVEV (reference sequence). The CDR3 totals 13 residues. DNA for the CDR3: TGTGCCAGCAGTTTAACGGGGGCTTCGAGCTACACCTTC. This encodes CASSLTGASSYTF.

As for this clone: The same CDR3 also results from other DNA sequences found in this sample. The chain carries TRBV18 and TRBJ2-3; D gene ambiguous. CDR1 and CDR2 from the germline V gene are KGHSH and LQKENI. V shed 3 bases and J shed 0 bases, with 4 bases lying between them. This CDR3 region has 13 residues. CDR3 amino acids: CASSPPSTDTQYF. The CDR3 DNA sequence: TGTGCCAGCTCACCTCCTAGCACAGATACGCAGTATTTT.

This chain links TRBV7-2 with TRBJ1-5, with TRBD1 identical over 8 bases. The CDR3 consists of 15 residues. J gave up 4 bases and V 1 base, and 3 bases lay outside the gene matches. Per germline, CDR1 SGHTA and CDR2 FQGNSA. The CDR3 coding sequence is TGTGCCAGCAGCTTAGTGCAGGGGGCAAATCAGCCCCAGCATTTT. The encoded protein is CASSLVQGANQPQHF.

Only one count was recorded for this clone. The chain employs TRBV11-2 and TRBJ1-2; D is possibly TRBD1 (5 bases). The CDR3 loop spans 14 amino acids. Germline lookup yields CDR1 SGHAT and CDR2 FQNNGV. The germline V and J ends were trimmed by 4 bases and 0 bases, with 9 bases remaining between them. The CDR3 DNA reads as TGTGCCAGCAGCTCGGGACCGACTAACTATGGCTACACCTTC. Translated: CASSSGPTNYGYTF.

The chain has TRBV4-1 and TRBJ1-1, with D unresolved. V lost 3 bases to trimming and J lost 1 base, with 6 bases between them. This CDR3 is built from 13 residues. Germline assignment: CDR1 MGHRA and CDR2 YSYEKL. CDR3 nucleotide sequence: TGCGCCAGCAGCCAGCACGAGAACACTGAAGCTTTCTTT. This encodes CASSQHENTEAFF.